This T cell receptor (beta chain) was captured by sequencing in a study of beta chain features in type 1 diabetes. The CDR3 covers 12 residues. V trimming: 6 bases; J trimming: 15 bases; junction bases outside the gene matches: 10. From germline, CDR1 is ENHRY and CDR2 SYGVKD. Isolated RNA was reverse transcribed in full, so expressed TCRB transcripts were sequenced. Here immunoSEQ multiplex PCR was the method, and the copy in TCRdb shows in-frame clones only, minus some. Of about 400,000 clones detected, roughly 13% appear once; the ten largest clones hold roughly 0.015%. In its sample, this clone was seen a few times.

V usage is TRBV10-3 and J usage is TRBJ2-1; 8 bases line up with TRBD2. This sequence was found in a young man in good health. Sample: naive CD4+ T cells from blood. Here the CDR3 DNA reads TGTGCCATCAGAAAACCGGGACTAGGTCTGTTCTTC. The encoded protein is CAIRKPGLGLFF.